The 15 T cell receptor beta chains below all came from one sample that was sequenced in a study of blood T cell repertoires in COVID-19 (dated by TCRdb to 2020 to 2022). Library construction relied on the immunoSEQ multiplex PCR assay. What TCRdb holds here is the immuneACCESS table cut down to in-frame rearrangements. Part of the clones is not present; checked against another copy, under half of the missing clones reflect an unresolved V gene, and the others are unexplained. The sample has under 150,000 clones on record, about three quarters of them singletons. Roughly 2.9% of the sample is held by the ten biggest clonotypes. Specimen: PBMCs or T cells enriched from blood (not recorded which). The receptors come from a woman between 45 and 65 years old who had recovered from COVID-19.

In its sample, this clone was seen once. V usage is TRBV18 and J usage is TRBJ1-5, with 8 bases identical to TRBD1. Germline V gives CDR1 KGHSH, CDR2 LQKENI. The CDR3 is 16 amino acids. V trimming: 3 bases; J trimming: 2 bases; junction bases outside the gene matches: 6. For the CDR3, the DNA is TGTGCCAGCTCACCGGGCAGGGGGCGAGGCAATCAGCCCCAGCATTTT. It specifies CASSPGRGRGNQPQHF.

The chain combines TRBV7-3 with TRBJ2-4, with D perhaps matching TRBD1 (5 bases). Germline values: CDR1 SGHTA, CDR2 FQGTGA. This CDR3 has 13 amino acids. V lost 5 bases to trimming and J lost 9 bases, with 14 bases between them. In DNA form, the CDR3 reads TGTGCCAGCAGCCAAGTGGGGCAGTCCATTCAGTACTTC. Amino acids: CASSQVGQSIQYF. Drawing the rest from reference TRBV7-3 and TRBJ2-4, the complete variable domain is GAGVSQTPSNKVTEKGKYVELRCDPISGHTALYWYRQSLGQGPEFLIYFQGTGAADDSGLPNDRFFAVRPEGSVSTLKIQRTERGDSAVYLCASSQVGQSIQYFGAGTRLSVL.

This clone came up a few times. The chain has TRBV7-9 and TRBJ1-3, with D hard to call. Germline lookup yields CDR1 SEHNR and CDR2 FQNEAQ (reference sequence). V was clipped by 4 bases and J by 1 base, with 11 bases between them. There are 15 residues in the CDR3. As DNA, the CDR3 is TGTGCCAGCAGCTCCGGTACCCTATCTGGAAACACCATATATTTT. Protein product: CASSSGTLSGNTIYF.

The chain uses TRBV11-2 and TRBJ1-1; perhaps TRBD1 as D (5 bases). Germline-derived CDR1 and CDR2 are SGHAT and FQNNGV. V was clipped by 3 bases and J by 6 bases, with 14 bases between them. This CDR3 region has 14 residues. The CDR3 DNA follows: TGTGCCAGCAGCTTCGGGGGAATGGTCGCTGAAGCTTTCTTT. It is translated as CASSFGGMVAEAFF.

The chain uses TRBV6-1 and TRBJ1-5; 8 positions agree with TRBD1. CDR1 is MNHNS, CDR2 SASEGT, per germline. The CDR3 totals 14 residues. The J segment lost 5 bases and the V segment lost 1 base, leaving 1 base of the junction unmatched. CDR3 protein: CASSEVRGHQPQHF. Here the CDR3 DNA reads TGTGCCAGCAGTGAAGTCAGGGGGCATCAGCCCCAGCATTTT.

The J gene is TRBJ1-4, the V gene TRBV5-1; D is ambiguous. CDR1 is SGHRS and CDR2 is YFSETQ in the germline V gene. The CDR3 sequence is 13 residues long. Trimming pared 5 bases from V and 3 bases from J, leaving 8 bases between. In DNA, the CDR3 is TGCGCCAGCAGGGGTGAGGCTAATGAAAAACTGTTTTTT. As protein: CASRGEANEKLFF. Complete variable domain (other parts from reference TRBV5-1 and TRBJ1-4): KAGVTQTPRYLIKTRGQQVTLSCSPISGHRSVSWYQQTPGQGLQFLFEYFSETQRNKGNFPGRFSGRQFSNSRSEMNVSTLELGDSALYLCASRGEANEKLFFGSGTQLSVL.

In this sample, this clone turned up once. V is TRBV5-1 and J is TRBJ2-7; tentatively, D is TRBD2 (5 bases). The V and J ends lost 0 bases and 4 bases respectively, with 17 bases between them. The germline gives CDR1 SGHRS, CDR2 YFSETQ. This CDR3 spans 16 amino acids. CDR3 sequence: CASSLEAGPTGYEQYF. CDR3 bases: TGCGCCAGCAGCTTGGAAGCAGGTCCAACGGGGTACGAGCAGTACTTC. Looking up the rest from reference TRBV5-1 and TRBJ2-7 gives the full variable domain: KAGVTQTPRYLIKTRGQQVTLSCSPISGHRSVSWYQQTPGQGLQFLFEYFSETQRNKGNFPGRFSGRQFSNSRSEMNVSTLELGDSALYLCASSLEAGPTGYEQYFGPGTRLTVT.

This chain connects TRBV19 to TRBJ1-1; 11 bases align to TRBD1. The V and J ends lost 3 bases and 3 bases, in that order; junction bases with no gene match: 9. This CDR3 has 17 residues. CDR1 LNHDA and CDR2 SQIVND come from the germline V gene (reference sequence). DNA of the CDR3: TGTGCCAGTAGTATGGACAGGGGGCGGACTATGGACACTGAAGCTTTCTTT. Translating gives CASSMDRGRTMDTEAFF.

The gene calls are TRBV6-2 or TRBV6-3 and TRBJ1-2, with TRBD1 as a possible D gene (5 bases). The CDR3 has 12 amino acids. Germline lookup yields CDR1 MNHEY and CDR2 SVGEGT. Trimming took off 2 bases at V and 4 bases at J, with 5 bases between the two ends. CDR3 region: CASSYGAYGYTF. For the CDR3, the DNA is TGTGCCAGCAGTTACGGGGCCTATGGCTACACCTTC.

The chain uses TRBV11-3 and TRBJ1-5, with D possibly matching TRBD1 (6 bases). Per germline, CDR1 SGHNT and CDR2 YENEEA. Trimming stripped 1 base from V and 1 base from J, with 8 bases between. The CDR3 is 15 residues long. This CDR3 reads CASSLGGGSNQPQHF. The CDR3 region has the DNA TGTGCCAGCAGCTTAGGCGGGGGCAGCAATCAGCCCCAGCATTTT.

V is TRBV24-1 and J is TRBJ2-1, with a weak D call TRBD1 (6 bases). The V and J ends lost 1 base and 6 bases respectively, with 9 bases between them. This CDR3 contains 14 residues. CDR1 and CDR2 from the germline V gene are KGHDR and SFDVKD. CDR3 nucleotides: TGTGCCACCAGTGATTTTTCACAGGGCAATGAGCAGTTCTTC. This sequence encodes CATSDFSQGNEQFF.

The chain links TRBV10-3 to TRBJ1-2; D ambiguous. The V end lost 8 bases, the J end lost 8 bases, and 18 bases lay between the germline ends. CDR1 and CDR2 (germline): ENHRY, SYGVKD. The CDR3 has 13 amino acids. CDR3 DNA sequence: TGTGCCATCTCGCGCGTCCCGCGAGGGGGCTACACCTTC. Translation: CAISRVPRGGYTF.

The chain couples TRBV4-2 to TRBJ1-5; 7 bases are a match to TRBD1. The CDR3 consists of 15 residues. Germline lookup yields CDR1 LGHNA and CDR2 YNFKEQ. V lost 2 bases to trimming and J lost 4 bases; unmatched junction nucleotides: 5. The CDR3 DNA follows: TGTGCCAGCAGCCAACAGGGGGTGGGGAATCAGCCCCAGCATTTT. Protein sequence: CASSQQGVGNQPQHF.

This rearrangement joins TRBV27 to TRBJ2-1; TRBD2 agrees at 10 bases. V shed 10 bases, J shed 4 bases, and the junction held 16 bases outside the gene matches. Germline CDR1 MNHEY, CDR2 SMNVEV (reference sequence). The CDR3 spans 17 residues. CDR3 loop: CAIPTFPGLAVYNEQFF. The CDR3 nucleotides read TGTGCCATTCCCACATTCCCTGGACTAGCGGTATACAATGAGCAGTTCTTC.

Comments on this clone: A read error may produce the germline difference seen at one junction end. V gene TRBV5-1 combines with J gene TRBJ2-5; 10 bases are shared with TRBD2. This CDR3 has 16 amino acids. The germline CDR1 and CDR2 sequences are SGHRS and YFSETQ. The DNA for the CDR3 is TGCGCCGGCAGCTTGGGGACTAGCGAGTTGCAAGAGACCCAGTACTTC. Protein product: CAGSLGTSELQETQYF. Full variable domain (remainder filled in from reference TRBV5-1 and TRBJ2-5): KAGVTQTPRYLIKTRGQQVTLSCSPISGHRSVSWYQQTPGQGLQFLFEYFSETQRNKGNFPGRFSGRQFSNSRSEMNVSTLELGDSALYLCAGSLGTSELQETQYFGPGTRLLVL.